The 25 T cell receptor beta chains in this list originate from one sample, sequenced in a study of blood T cells in healthy people across ages. The second PCR ran about 6 to 12 cycles with a sample-barcoded 5' primer and J-beta primers. TCRdb re-derived calls from the 5' RACE reads in MiXCR, one entry per CDR3 protein. The repertoire holds fewer than 2,000,000 distinct CDR3 sequences, with approximately 32% as singletons. The sequencing input was blood. The receptors derive from a woman between 25 and 40 years old in good health.

There are a few counts of this clonotype. V is TRBV6-1 and J is TRBJ2-7; D might be TRBD2 (5 bases). Germline V gene sequence: CDR1 MNHNS, CDR2 SASEGT. V lost 3 bases to trimming and J lost 12 bases, with 15 bases between them. The CDR3 extends over 12 amino acids. The CDR3 is CASSDPKSGMYF. In nucleotides, the CDR3 is TGTGCCAGCAGTGATCCCAAGTCCGGGATGTACTTC.

In its sample, this clonotype was seen a few times. The V and J genes are TRBV28 and TRBJ2-7; D remains ambiguous. The germline V gene has CDR1 MDHEN and CDR2 SYDVKM. Trimming cost V 5 bases and J 0 bases, with 14 bases left between them. The CDR3 extends over 15 amino acids. CDR3 region: CASSTGRTNSYEQYF. The CDR3 bases are TGTGCCAGCAGTACCGGACGGACCAACTCCTACGAGCAGTACTTC. Full variable domain (outside the CDR3, taken from reference TRBV28 and TRBJ2-7): DVKVTQSSRYLVKRTGEKVFLECVQDMDHENMFWYRQDPGLGLRLIYFSYDVKMKEKGDIPEGYSVSREKKERFSLILESASTNQTSMYLCASSTGRTNSYEQYFGPGTRLTVT.

This clonotype was recorded a few times. V is TRBV9 and J is TRBJ2-7; 9 bases line up with TRBD2. CDR1 is SGDLS, CDR2 YYNGEE, per germline. The trim removed 3 bases at V and 2 bases at J, leaving 6 bases unmatched. The CDR3 is made up of 15 amino acids. This chain's CDR3 is CASSGLAGAAYEQYF. The CDR3 DNA is TGTGCCAGCAGCGGGTTAGCGGGGGCGGCCTACGAGCAGTACTTC.

The chain recombines TRBV7-6 with TRBJ2-5; 9 nucleotides line up with TRBD1. The end of the DNA is better explained by TRBJ2-7, so the J call may be wrong. Germline values: CDR1 SGHVS, CDR2 FNYEAQ. The CDR3 spans 13 residues. CDR3 amino acids: CASMLTGGSEQYF. CDR3 bases: TGTGCCAGCATGCTGACAGGGGGATCCGAGCAGTACTTC.

This clonotype was seen at least ten times. The chain is built from TRBV28 and TRBJ2-7; 12 bases fit TRBD1. The CDR3 runs 15 residues. CDR1 MDHEN and CDR2 SYDVKM come from the germline V gene. Unmatched junction bases numbered 10, after V lost 4 bases and J lost 9 bases. CDR3 amino acids: CASSSGGTGGKGQYF. The CDR3 region has the DNA TGTGCCAGCAGTTCGGGCGGGACAGGGGGCAAGGGGCAGTACTTC.

The chain links TRBV9 to TRBJ2-7; D gene ambiguous. This CDR3 spans 13 amino acids. Trimming removed 0 bases at V and 3 bases at J, with 7 bases between. CDR1 SGDLS and CDR2 YYNGEE come from the germline V gene. CDR3 loop: CASSVALFYEQYF. The CDR3 nucleotides are TGTGCCAGCAGCGTAGCTTTGTTCTACGAGCAGTACTTC.

This clonotype was seen ten or more times. The chain carries TRBV12-3 or TRBV12-4 and TRBJ2-7; the match to TRBD1 covers 9 bases. Trimming took 6 bases from V and 3 from J; bases not matched to a gene: 9. The CDR3 runs to 15 residues. Here the CDR3 DNA reads TGTGCCAGCAGCCTACGGACAGGGGCAATCTACGAGCAGTACTTC. Its protein is CASSLRTGAIYEQYF.

There are a few counts of this clonotype. The chain links TRBV7-3 to TRBJ2-1; D is unclear. The V end was cut by 2 bases, the J end by 9 bases, with 14 bases between. This CDR3 spans 14 amino acids. In germline, CDR1 is SGHTA, CDR2 FQGTGA. The CDR3 spells CASSLFPHGPEQFF. CDR3 DNA sequence: TGTGCCAGCAGCTTATTTCCCCATGGGCCTGAGCAGTTCTTC.

The rearrangement joins TRBV4-1 to TRBJ2-7, with 11 bases that match TRBD1. V lost 0 bases, J lost 4 bases, and 5 bases stayed unmatched. The germline gives CDR1 MGHRA, CDR2 YSYEKL. CDR3 length: 16 residues. As DNA, the CDR3 is TGCGCCAGCAGCCAAGATCAGGGGACAGGGGGTTACGAGCAGTACTTC. Protein sequence: CASSQDQGTGGYEQYF.

This clonotype was counted between two and nine times. This rearrangement joins TRBV20-1 to TRBJ2-1; 10 bases align to TRBD2. Per the germline V gene, CDR1 is DFQATT and CDR2 is SNEGSKA (reference sequence). The CDR3 covers 18 residues. The J segment lost 2 bases and the V segment lost 0 bases, leaving 10 bases of the junction unmatched. CDR3 sequence: CSAREGGAGGYTYNEQFF. DNA of the CDR3: TGCAGTGCTAGAGAAGGGGGAGCGGGAGGGTATACCTACAATGAGCAGTTCTTC.

This clonotype was seen a handful of times. V usage is TRBV11-3 and J usage is TRBJ2-4, with D hard to call. CDR3 length: 16 amino acids. The germline V and J ends were trimmed by 1 base and 0 bases, with 10 bases remaining between them. From germline, CDR1 is SGHNT and CDR2 YENEEA. The CDR3 protein is CASSLALKLAKNIQYF. In nucleotides, the CDR3 is TGTGCCAGCAGCTTAGCCCTCAAATTAGCCAAAAACATTCAGTACTTC.

This clonotype was found a few times. The chain couples TRBV20-1 to TRBJ2-1, with 7 positions matching TRBD2. Per the germline V gene, CDR1 is DFQATT and CDR2 is SNEGSKA (reference sequence). The CDR3 is 12 amino acids. The ends lost 6 bases at V and 14 bases at J; junction bases unmatched: 13. The DNA of the CDR3 is TGCAGTGCCCGCGTTGGGGGGACTATGGAGTTCTTC. Protein: CSARVGGTMEFF.

A few counts support this clonotype. V and J are TRBV10-3 and TRBJ2-1; 15 positions match TRBD2. The germline V gene has CDR1 ENHRY and CDR2 SYGVKD. J was trimmed by 7 bases and V by 10 bases; bases with no gene match: 5. This CDR3 has 14 residues. CDR3 in DNA: TGTGCCACAACCGGGACTAGCGGGAGGAATGAGCAGTTCTTC. As protein: CATTGTSGRNEQFF.

As to this clonotype: Just one base apart from a much larger clone, this may be a read error. The chain carries TRBV5-6 and TRBJ2-7; D is unresolved. Germline loops: CDR1 SGHDT, CDR2 YYEEEE. V lost 0 bases, J lost 10 bases, and 14 bases lay in between. The CDR3 extends over 13 amino acids. The CDR3 DNA sequence: TGTGCCAGCAGCTTGGGGGTTAGTTCCGATCAGTACTTC. This gives the protein CASSLGVSSDQYF.

This clonotype was picked up a small number of times. The V call is TRBV10-3, the J call TRBJ1-1; D is ambiguous. V dropped 8 bases and J dropped 4 bases, with 14 bases sitting between them. Germline V gene lookup returns CDR1 ENHRY and CDR2 SYGVKD. There are 13 residues in the CDR3. CDR3: CAISLELTTEAFF. The CDR3 region has the DNA TGTGCCATCTCCCTCGAGCTTACCACTGAAGCTTTCTTT.

About this clonotype: The junction and the germline gene differ at one end; a read error may be behind it. The chain recombines TRBV9 with TRBJ2-5, with D maybe TRBD2 (6 bases). Germline loops: CDR1 SGDLS, CDR2 YYNGEE. The CDR3 runs to 13 residues. The chain's CDR3 is CACSTGTLETQYF. CDR3 DNA: TGTGCCTGCAGCACCGGGACTTTGGAGACCCAGTACTTC.

This clonotype was picked up a small number of times. The chain recombines TRBV3-1 with TRBJ2-4; D is unresolved. Per germline, CDR1 LGHDT and CDR2 YNNKEL (reference sequence). V gave up 0 bases and J gave up 0 bases, with 6 bases separating them. The CDR3 length is 15 residues. This chain's CDR3 is CASSQDFIAKNIQYF. The CDR3 DNA sequence: TGTGCCAGCAGCCAAGACTTCATAGCCAAAAACATTCAGTACTTC. The whole variable domain, remainder taken from reference TRBV3-1 and TRBJ2-4, is DTAVSQTPKYLVTQMGNDKSIKCEQNLGHDTMYWYKQDSKKFLKIMFSYNNKELIINETVPNRFSPKSPDKAHLNLHINSLELGDSAVYFCASSQDFIAKNIQYFGAGTRLSVL.

This clonotype was counted a few times. The rearrangement joins TRBV6-5 to TRBJ2-4, with 8 bases lining up with TRBD1. V shed 10 bases and J 1 base; nucleotides not matched to a gene: 9. Germline V gene sequence: CDR1 MNHEY, CDR2 SVGAGI. This CDR3 comprises 15 residues. CDR3 DNA: TGTGCCACCAGAGCGGACAGGGCGGCCAAAAACATTCAGTACTTC. As protein: CATRADRAAKNIQYF.

This clonotype was seen more than once but under ten times. V is TRBV11-2 and J is TRBJ2-7; possibly TRBD1 for D (6 bases). This CDR3 comprises 15 residues. V dropped 0 bases and J dropped 3 bases, with 12 bases sitting between them. Per the germline V gene, CDR1 is SGHAT and CDR2 is FQNNGV. The CDR3 nucleotides read TGTGCCAGCAGCTTAGATAGGCAGGGGAGCTACGAGCAGTACTTC. Protein: CASSLDRQGSYEQYF. Supplemented by reference TRBV11-2 and TRBJ2-7, the full variable domain reads EAGVAQSPRYKIIEKRQSVAFWCNPISGHATLYWYQQILGQGPKLLIQFQNNGVVDDSQLPKDRFSAERLKGVDSTLKIQPAKLEDSAVYLCASSLDRQGSYEQYFGPGTRLTVT.

This chain joins TRBV20-1 and TRBJ2-1; 10 bases are a match to TRBD1. V was pared by 0 bases and J by 4 bases, with 3 bases of the junction left unmatched. Per germline, CDR1 DFQATT and CDR2 SNEGSKA (reference sequence). This CDR3 has 15 residues. The CDR3 DNA follows: TGCAGTGCTAGAGACCGGGACAGGGGATACAATGAGCAGTTCTTC. It yields the protein CSARDRDRGYNEQFF.

Regarding this clonotype: The junction and the germline gene differ at one end; a read error may be behind it. The chain links TRBV10-2 to TRBJ2-1; 8 bases line up with TRBD2. Germline CDR1 WSHSY, CDR2 SAAADI. The CDR3 totals 15 residues. Here the CDR3 DNA reads TGCGCCGGCAGTGGGAGTAGCGGGATGGTCAATGAGCAGTTCTTC. Translating gives CAGSGSSGMVNEQFF.

This clonotype appeared a few times. This chain connects TRBV4-2 to TRBJ1-2, with 8 nucleotides matching TRBD1. Germline-derived CDR1 and CDR2 are LGHNA and YNFKEQ. V shed 1 base, J shed 6 bases, and the junction held 10 bases outside the gene matches. This CDR3 is 16 amino acids long. CDR3 DNA sequence: TGTGCCAGCAGCCAAGGGTGGACAGGGCTAGGTGATGGCTACACCTTC. It encodes CASSQGWTGLGDGYTF.

This clonotype has just a few counts. This chain connects TRBV20-1 to TRBJ2-7; D is perhaps TRBD1 (7 bases). Germline CDR1 reads DFQATT; CDR2 reads SNEGSKA (reference sequence). This CDR3 is 13 amino acids long. V gave up 5 bases and J gave up 5 bases, with 16 bases separating them. DNA of the CDR3: TGCAGTGCTCCCGCAGGGGGGAGAGACGAGCAGTACTTC. This encodes CSAPAGGRDEQYF.

This chain links TRBV7-9 with TRBJ1-2, with no clear D. With 1 base removed from V and 3 bases from J, the gap between germline ends came to 9 bases. CDR3 length equals 14 residues. Germline loops: CDR1 SEHNR, CDR2 FQNEAQ (reference sequence). The CDR3 reads CASSLETDYYGYTF. In DNA form, the CDR3 reads TGTGCCAGCAGCTTAGAGACGGACTACTATGGCTACACCTTC.

The chain recombines TRBV10-3 with TRBJ2-2; D is possibly TRBD1 (6 bases). Germline loops: CDR1 ENHRY, CDR2 SYGVKD. The CDR3 contains 14 residues. Trimming removed 7 bases from V and 1 base from J, with 10 bases in between. As DNA, the CDR3 is TGTGCCATCACCAAGGACAGGAACACCGGGGAGCTGTTTTTT. Protein product: CAITKDRNTGELFF.